Listed here is a single TCR beta chain. Its antigen is still unknown. The sample comes from a study of cytomegalovirus exposure and HLA in healthy donors. Study results and limitations: Further analysis, carried out later, found HLA-associated TCR beta chains more clonally expanded than equally common other chains. An analysis that was carried out later associated 16,951 TCR beta sequences with HLA alleles at 0.05 false discovery rate. Published work reported that the classifier diagnosed cytomegalovirus status with high specificity and sensitivity.

The CDR3 runs 14 residues. Germline V CDR1 and CDR2: SEHNR, FQNEAQ (reference sequence). V gave up 4 bases and J gave up 3 bases; unmatched junction bases: 2. PCR primers comprised 60 Vbeta and 13 Jbeta primers. Profiling relied on immunoSEQ multiplex PCR, and the TCRdb table lists in-frame clones only, not all of them. The repertoire has 150,000 to 200,000 clones, 77% of them found once; the top ten carry approximately 1.3%. This sequence originates from a woman aged 30 to 39 in good health and CMV-seropositive. This rearrangement joins TRBV7-9 to TRBJ2-7; 11 bases match TRBD2. The sequenced material came from PBMCs. The CDR3, as DNA: TGTGCCAGCAGCTGGGGACTAGCGGACTACGAGCAGTACTTC. Translating gives CASSWGLADYEQYF.